This T cell receptor (beta chain) was sequenced in a study of blood T cell repertoires in COVID-19 (dated by TCRdb to 2019 to 2021). Study-wide context: The collaborator samples originated in the United States, Italy and Spain and spanned the acute and convalescent phases of COVID-19. The material from the prospective study consisted of cDNA or gDNA derived from T cells, B-cell-depleted T cells, or PBMCs. Subjects who had been exposed to COVID-19, were actively infected with it, or had recovered from it provided the deeply sampled blood TCRbeta repertoires that made up the dataset. A freely available public database, intended as a resource for researchers studying the immune response to SARS-CoV-2, is where the repertoires were released. The samples were drawn from the first 160 participants of the ongoing ImmuneRACE study and from some 1,300 subjects provided by 6 global collaborators. A de-identified subject ID, COVID-19 status, age in years and sex were almost always included in the sample metadata. HLA class I and class II types, where available, came from metadata supplied by the sample provider rather than from assay-based typing. General study outcomes and caveats: The quantity of clinical and demographic metadata differed by source and by participant and was supplied without curation.

Reading from cysteine to phenylalanine, the CDR3 counts 15 amino acids. Left in the record is the CDR3 DNA by itself, 45 bases read in frame from the first base. The germline V gene provides CDR1 SGDLS and CDR2 YYNGEE. Trimming at the junction amounts to 0 bases on V and 4 bases on J, and the germline ends lie 13 bases apart. The collaborating institutions used their own protocols to collect whole blood in K2EDTA tubes. For TCRbeta analysis, collaborator samples were shipped as frozen whole blood, as isolated PBMCs, or as DNA extracted from either sample type. The immunoSEQ Assay, a bias-controlled multiplex PCR, was used to amplify TCRbeta CDR3 regions from genomic DNA. The authors processed their data as follows. The number of nucleated cells in each sample was estimated by amplification of reference gene primers within the assay. To quantify the absolute abundance of each unique TCRbeta CDR3 rearrangement, sequence reads were collapsed and filtered. For each sample, productive Simpson clonality was calculated as the square root of Simpson's diversity index over productive rearrangements. TCRdb took over this immuneACCESS table, retaining in-frame rearrangements with V and J assigned. Such tables are incomplete; in checked studies, under half of the missing clones stem from an unresolved V gene, and the remainder is unexplained. The V and J calls and clone size were taken over from that table, and D and trimming were inferred from the DNA. This sample holds hundreds of thousands of clones; 85% were observed only once. Of the sample, roughly 3.9% is held by the ten largest clones.

With respect to this clone: Its recognized antigen is unknown. No much larger clonotype is one base removed from it; base qualities were not supplied.

The rearrangement joined TRBV9 to TRBJ1-1; the D gene is possibly TRBD1, with 6 bases matching. The sequence was collected from a young woman with acute or convalescent COVID-19. Specimen: peripheral blood. This receptor carries the CDR3 CASSVAAQGGTEAFF. The DNA sequence is given as TGTGCCAGCAGCGTAGCTGCACAGGGTGGCACTGAAGCTTTCTTT. This CDR3, with the reference TRBV9 and TRBJ1-1 proteins standing in past its ends, gives the full variable domain DSGVTQTPKHLITATGQRVTLRCSPRSGDLSVYWYQQSLDQGLQFLIQYYNGEERAKGNILERFSAQQFPDLHSELNLSSLELGDSALYFCASSVAAQGGTEAFFGQGTRLTVV.